A single sample is the source of the 16 T cell receptor beta chains below, sequenced in a study of blood T cells in healthy people across ages. A second about 7 to 11 cycle PCR used barcoded and J-beta primers. TCRdb itself ran the 5' RACE reads through MiXCR, one entry per CDR3 protein. The table has 550,000 to 650,000 distinct CDR3 sequences, about 25% seen once. These same data were also listed under a study on T cells of mothers and their children.

Sample: blood. Every receptor here comes from a boy younger than 10 in good health.

This clonotype has only a few counts. The chain combines TRBV20-1 with TRBJ2-1, with a tentative D call TRBD2 (5 bases). The CDR3 is 12 residues long. Trimming removed 5 bases from V and 10 bases from J, with 15 bases in between. Per germline, CDR1 DFQATT and CDR2 SNEGSKA (reference sequence). The CDR3 protein is CSAQVPEAEQFF. In DNA, the CDR3 is TGCAGTGCTCAAGTCCCGGAGGCCGAGCAGTTCTTC.

The chain is built from TRBV7-2 and TRBJ2-7, with 7 bases fitting TRBD2. Losses at the gene ends were 1 base for V and 5 bases for J; bases not matched to a gene: 2. The CDR3 sequence is 13 residues long. Germline CDR1 and CDR2: SGHTA and FQGNSA. CDR3 in amino acids: CASSLELANEQYF. CDR3 DNA: TGTGCCAGCAGCTTAGAACTAGCGAACGAGCAGTACTTC.

This chain joins TRBV7-3 and TRBJ2-7; a possible D gene is TRBD1 (5 bases). The CDR3 loop spans 15 amino acids. Trimming took off 5 bases at V and 6 bases at J, with 20 bases between the two ends. Germline assignment: CDR1 SGHTA and CDR2 FQGTGA. CDR3 sequence: CASSPTRTLLGEQYF. CDR3 DNA: TGTGCCAGCAGCCCCACGCGGACATTGTTAGGCGAGCAGTACTTC.

This clonotype was seen only a few times. J is TRBJ2-5 and V is TRBV2, with a weak D call TRBD2 (6 bases). Gene TRBJ2-1 matches the end of the DNA better, so the J call may be wrong. The CDR3 spans 15 residues. The V gene's germline CDR1 is SNHLY and CDR2 FYNNEI. The CDR3 sequence: CASSASSGGLNEQFF. CDR3 DNA sequence: TGTGCCAGCAGCGCCTCATCCGGGGGTTTAAATGAGCAGTTCTTC.

This clonotype appeared once. The chain carries TRBV27 and TRBJ2-3; D may be TRBD2 (6 bases). Germline CDR1 reads MNHEY; CDR2 reads SMNVEV (reference sequence). With 6 bases removed from V and 2 bases from J, the gap between germline ends came to 12 bases. The CDR3 consists of 14 residues. The CDR3 protein is CASSTWGVTDTQYF. For the CDR3, the DNA is TGTGCCAGCAGCACGTGGGGGGTCACAGATACGCAGTATTTT.

This clonotype was found a few times. The chain is built from TRBV11-2 and TRBJ1-1; D is possibly TRBD1 (5 bases). Deletions cut 1 base from V and 0 bases from J, with 15 bases between. The germline V gene encodes CDR1 SGHAT and CDR2 FQNNGV. The CDR3 has 17 amino acids. CDR3 sequence reads: CASSLGQGFFMNTEAFF. The DNA for the CDR3 is TGTGCCAGCAGCTTAGGGCAGGGTTTCTTCATGAACACTGAAGCTTTCTTT.

This clonotype occurred a few times. The chain employs TRBV10-1 and TRBJ2-5, with D possibly matching TRBD2 (7 bases). The last part of the DNA fits TRBJ2-1 better; the J call may be wrong. Germline-derived CDR1 and CDR2 are WNHNN and SYGVQD (reference sequence). The CDR3 covers 12 residues. The CDR3 loop reads CASSEGGAEQFF. As DNA, the CDR3 is TGCGCCAGCAGTGAGGGGGGGGCGGAACAGTTCTTC.

The gene calls are TRBV4-3 and TRBJ2-2; D is undetermined. Deletions cut 1 base from V and 5 bases from J, with 11 bases between. The CDR3 length is 15 residues. The germline V gene encodes CDR1 LGHNA and CDR2 YSLEER. The DNA for the CDR3 is TGCGCCAGCAGCCAAGCCCGGGCCTGGACCGGGGAGCTGTTTTTT. Amino acids: CASSQARAWTGELFF.

This clonotype was seen a handful of times. The chain links TRBV6-2 or TRBV6-3 to TRBJ2-5; D perhaps matches TRBD1 (5 bases). The J call may not be correct, given that the DNA end is closer to TRBJ2-7. Germline V gives CDR1 MNHEY, CDR2 SVGEGT. The CDR3 contains 14 residues. CDR3 sequence (DNA): TGTGCCAGCAGTTGGAGACAGCCAGCCTACGAGCAGTACTTC. Its protein product is CASSWRQPAYEQYF.

This chain links TRBV5-6 with TRBJ2-5, with D perhaps matching TRBD1 or TRBD2 (5 bases each). The tail of the sequence fits TRBJ2-1 better, so the J call may be wrong. Germline lookup yields CDR1 SGHDT and CDR2 YYEEEE. This CDR3 comprises 14 residues. The DNA of the CDR3 is TGTGCCAGCAGCTCTCGAGGGGATTACAATGAGCAGTTCTTC. Translating it yields CASSSRGDYNEQFF.

This clonotype appeared many times. J is TRBJ2-1 and V is TRBV14; TRBD2 matches 14 bases. Germline V CDR1 and CDR2: SGHDN, FVKESK. The ends lost 3 bases at V and 3 bases at J; junction bases unmatched: 1. The CDR3 extends over 16 amino acids. CDR3 coding DNA: TGTGCCAGCAGCCAGGGGACTAGCGGGGGCTACAATGAGCAGTTCTTC. Translating gives CASSQGTSGGYNEQFF.

This clonotype has just a few counts. The chain uses TRBV9 and TRBJ2-5, with 9 bases fitting TRBD2. Per germline, CDR1 SGDLS and CDR2 YYNGEE. Trimming removed 5 bases from V and 3 bases from J; junction bases left unmatched: 17. The CDR3 is 18 amino acids. The CDR3 here is CASSPGFDSGGPKETQYF. CDR3 bases: TGTGCCAGCAGTCCTGGTTTTGACAGCGGGGGGCCAAAAGAGACCCAGTACTTC.

This clonotype was observed a few times. The V call is TRBV12-3 or TRBV12-4, the J call TRBJ1-5; D unresolved. Trimming took off 6 bases at V and 1 base at J, with 10 bases between the two ends. CDR3 size: 14 residues. Here the CDR3 reads CASRPVGSNQPQHF. The CDR3 DNA reads as TGTGCCAGCAGACCAGTCGGGAGCAATCAGCCCCAGCATTTT.

J is TRBJ2-7 and V is TRBV20-1; the D call may be TRBD1 or TRBD2 (5 bases each). V was shortened by 3 bases and J by 2 bases, with 29 bases between the two germline ends. Germline loops: CDR1 DFQATT, CDR2 SNEGSKA (reference sequence). The CDR3 has 19 amino acids. The CDR3 DNA is TGCAGTGCTAGGAGCCCCGAGGGGTCGAGACAGTCCAGACCCTACGAGCAGTACTTC. Its translation: CSARSPEGSRQSRPYEQYF.

This clonotype was observed a few times. V and J are TRBV12-3 or TRBV12-4 and TRBJ2-2; D is unresolved. V gave up 3 bases and J gave up 9 bases, with 17 bases separating them. The CDR3 is 15 amino acids. CDR3 sequence reads: CASSLGQAEIRELFF. Written as DNA, the CDR3 is TGTGCCAGCAGTTTGGGTCAGGCCGAAATCCGGGAGCTGTTTTTT.

Note on this clonotype: At one of its ends the junction is not consistent with the germline gene, which may arise from a read error. V and J are TRBV29-1 and TRBJ2-7; 8 positions match TRBD1. Germline loops: CDR1 SQVTM, CDR2 ANQGSEA. The CDR3 is 13 amino acids. The CDR3 sequence is CSVLQGDPYEQCF. CDR3 bases: TGCAGCGTCTTACAGGGGGACCCCTACGAGCAGTGCTTC.